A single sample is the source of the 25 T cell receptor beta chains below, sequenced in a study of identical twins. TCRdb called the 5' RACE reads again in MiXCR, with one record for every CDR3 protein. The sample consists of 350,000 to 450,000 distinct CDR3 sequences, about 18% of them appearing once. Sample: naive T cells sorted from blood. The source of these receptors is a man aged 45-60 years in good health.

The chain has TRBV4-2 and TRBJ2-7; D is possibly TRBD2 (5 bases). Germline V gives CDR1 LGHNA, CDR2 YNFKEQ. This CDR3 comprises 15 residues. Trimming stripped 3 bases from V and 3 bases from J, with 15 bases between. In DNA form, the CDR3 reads TGTGCCAGCAGCCAGGGAGAGTCCCCGGACTACGAGCAGTACTTC. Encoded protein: CASSQGESPDYEQYF.

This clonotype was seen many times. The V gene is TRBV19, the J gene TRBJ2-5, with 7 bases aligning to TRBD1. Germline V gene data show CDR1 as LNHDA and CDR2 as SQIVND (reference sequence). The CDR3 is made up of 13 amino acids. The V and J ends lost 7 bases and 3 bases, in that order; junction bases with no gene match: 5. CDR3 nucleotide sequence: TGTGCCAGTACGGGACAGCAAAAAGAGACCCAGTACTTC. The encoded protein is CASTGQQKETQYF.

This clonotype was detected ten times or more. The DNA for the CDR3 is TGTGCCATCAATCGGGACAGCGCGAACACCGGGGAGCTGTTTTTT. It codes for CAINRDSANTGELFF. V gene TRBV10-3 combines with J gene TRBJ2-2; 7 bases fit TRBD1. From germline, CDR1 is ENHRY and CDR2 SYGVKD. The length of the CDR3 is 15 residues. V shed 7 bases, J shed 0 bases, and the junction held 5 bases outside the gene matches.

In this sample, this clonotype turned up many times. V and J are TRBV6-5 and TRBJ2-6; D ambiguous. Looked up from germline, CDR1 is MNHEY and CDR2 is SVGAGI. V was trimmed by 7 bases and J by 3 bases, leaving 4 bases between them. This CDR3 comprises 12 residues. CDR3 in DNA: TGTGCCAGCAACGATGGGGCCAACGTCCTGACTTTC. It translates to CASNDGANVLTF.

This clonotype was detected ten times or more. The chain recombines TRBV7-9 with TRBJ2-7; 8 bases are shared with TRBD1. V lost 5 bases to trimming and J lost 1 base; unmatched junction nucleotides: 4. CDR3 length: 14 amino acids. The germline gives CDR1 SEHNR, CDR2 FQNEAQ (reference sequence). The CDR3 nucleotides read TGTGCCAGCAGCCCAGACAGGGGTTCCTACGAGCAGTACTTC. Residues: CASSPDRGSYEQYF.

In nucleotides, the CDR3 is TGTGCCAGCAGTTACTCGGGACTCCTAGATACGCAGTATTTT. It translates to CASSYSGLLDTQYF. The chain links TRBV6-2 or TRBV6-3 to TRBJ2-3; D is perhaps TRBD2 (6 bases). The CDR3 sequence is 14 residues long. Trimming cost V 0 bases and J 5 bases, with 9 bases left between them. From germline, CDR1 is MNHEY and CDR2 SVGEGT.

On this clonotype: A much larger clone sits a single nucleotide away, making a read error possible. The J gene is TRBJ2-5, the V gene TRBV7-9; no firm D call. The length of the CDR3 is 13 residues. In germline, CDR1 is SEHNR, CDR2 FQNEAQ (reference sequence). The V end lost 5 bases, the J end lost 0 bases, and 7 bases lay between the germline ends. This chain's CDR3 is CASSQEYQETQYF. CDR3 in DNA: TGTGCCAGCAGCCAAGAGTACCAAGAGACCCAGTACTTC.

CDR3 in amino acids: CSVGSRGNQPQHF. CDR3 coding DNA: TGCAGCGTGGGGTCCAGGGGCAATCAGCCCCAGCATTTT. The chain carries TRBV29-1 and TRBJ1-5; TRBD1 might be the D (5 bases). CDR1 SQVTM and CDR2 ANQGSEA come from the germline V gene. The CDR3 has 13 residues. V lost 6 bases, J lost 2 bases, and 11 bases lay in between.

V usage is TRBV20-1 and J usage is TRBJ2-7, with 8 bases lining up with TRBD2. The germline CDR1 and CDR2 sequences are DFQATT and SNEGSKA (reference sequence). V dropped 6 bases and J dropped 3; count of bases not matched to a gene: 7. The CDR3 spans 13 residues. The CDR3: CSAGREGRYEQYF. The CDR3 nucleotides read TGCAGTGCCGGCCGGGAGGGACGCTACGAGCAGTACTTC.

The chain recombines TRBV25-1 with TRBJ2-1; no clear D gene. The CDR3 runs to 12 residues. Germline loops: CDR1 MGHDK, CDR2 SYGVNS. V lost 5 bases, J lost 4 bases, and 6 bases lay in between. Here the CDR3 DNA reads TGTGCCAGCAGTATCAGATACAATGAGCAGTTCTTC. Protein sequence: CASSIRYNEQFF.

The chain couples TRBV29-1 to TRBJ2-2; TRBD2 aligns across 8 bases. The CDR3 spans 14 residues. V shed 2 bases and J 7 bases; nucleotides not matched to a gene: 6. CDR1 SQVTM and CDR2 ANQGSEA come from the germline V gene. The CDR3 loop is CSVETGGFRGELFF. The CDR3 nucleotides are TGCAGCGTTGAAACGGGGGGGTTCCGCGGGGAGCTGTTTTTT.

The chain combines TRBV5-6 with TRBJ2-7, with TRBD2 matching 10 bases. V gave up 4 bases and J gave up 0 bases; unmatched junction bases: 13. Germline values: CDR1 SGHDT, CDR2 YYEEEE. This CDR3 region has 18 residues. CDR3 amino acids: CASSLGAIAGGVSYEQYF. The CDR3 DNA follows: TGTGCCAGCAGCCTTGGTGCTATAGCGGGAGGAGTCTCCTACGAGCAGTACTTC.

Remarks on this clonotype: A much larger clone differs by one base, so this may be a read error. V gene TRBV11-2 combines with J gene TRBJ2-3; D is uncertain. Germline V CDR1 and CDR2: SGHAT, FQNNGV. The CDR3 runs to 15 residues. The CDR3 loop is CASSLEVENTATQYF. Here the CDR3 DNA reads TGTGCCAGCAGCTTAGAAGTGGAGAACACAGCTACGCAGTATTTT.

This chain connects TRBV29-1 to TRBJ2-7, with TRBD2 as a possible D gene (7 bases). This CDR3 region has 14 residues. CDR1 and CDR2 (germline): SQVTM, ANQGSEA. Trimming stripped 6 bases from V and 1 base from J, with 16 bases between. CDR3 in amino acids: CSVLGGGASYEQYF. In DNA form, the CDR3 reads TGCAGCGTATTAGGGGGAGGGGCTTCCTACGAGCAGTACTTC.

The CDR3 sequence: CASSLRSSSSYEQYF. The CDR3 bases are TGCGCCAGCAGCTTGAGGTCCTCTTCCTCCTACGAGCAGTACTTC. The chain couples TRBV5-1 to TRBJ2-7, with D unclear. V shed 1 base and J shed 0 bases, with 11 bases lying between them. This CDR3 is built from 15 residues. In germline, CDR1 is SGHRS, CDR2 YFSETQ.

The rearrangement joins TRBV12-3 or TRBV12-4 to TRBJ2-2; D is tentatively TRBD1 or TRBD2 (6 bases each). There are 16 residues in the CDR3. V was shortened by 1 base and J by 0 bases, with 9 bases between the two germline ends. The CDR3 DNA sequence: TGTGCCAGCAGTTTAGGGAGGGGGGCGAACACCGGGGAGCTGTTTTTT. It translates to CASSLGRGANTGELFF.

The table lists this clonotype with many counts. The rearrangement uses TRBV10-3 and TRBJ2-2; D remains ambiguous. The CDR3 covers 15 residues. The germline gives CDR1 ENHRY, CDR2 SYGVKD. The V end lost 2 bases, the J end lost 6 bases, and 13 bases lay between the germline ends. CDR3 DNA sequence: TGTGCCATCAGTGAGCCGATCATAACATCCGGGGAGCTGTTTTTT. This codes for CAISEPIITSGELFF.

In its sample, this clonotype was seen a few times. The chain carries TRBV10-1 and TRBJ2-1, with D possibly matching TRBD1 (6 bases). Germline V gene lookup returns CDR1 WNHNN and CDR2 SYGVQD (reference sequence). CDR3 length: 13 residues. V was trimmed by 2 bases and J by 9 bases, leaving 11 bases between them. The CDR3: CASSETTGREQFF. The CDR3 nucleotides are TGCGCCAGCAGTGAGACAACAGGGCGTGAGCAGTTCTTC.

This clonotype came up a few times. CDR3 residues: CAISVGEADTQYF. The DNA for the CDR3 is TGTGCCATCAGCGTGGGTGAAGCAGATACGCAGTATTTT. The gene calls are TRBV10-3 and TRBJ2-3; D gene uncertain. This CDR3 contains 13 residues. Looked up from germline, CDR1 is ENHRY and CDR2 is SYGVKD. V dropped 6 bases and J dropped 4 bases, with 11 bases sitting between them.

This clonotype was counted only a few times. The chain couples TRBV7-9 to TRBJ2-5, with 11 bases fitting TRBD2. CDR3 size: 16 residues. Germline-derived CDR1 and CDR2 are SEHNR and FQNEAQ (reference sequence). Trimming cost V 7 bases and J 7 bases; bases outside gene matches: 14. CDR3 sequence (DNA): TGTGCCAGCACCGATAGCGGGGGGGAACTGAGTGGGACCCAGTACTTC. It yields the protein CASTDSGGELSGTQYF.

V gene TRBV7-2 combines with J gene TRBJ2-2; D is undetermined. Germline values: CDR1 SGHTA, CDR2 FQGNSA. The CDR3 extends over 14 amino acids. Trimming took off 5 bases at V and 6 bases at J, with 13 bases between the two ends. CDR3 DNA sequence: TGTGCCAGCAGCCCGGCGGTGTTATCCGGGGAGCTGTTTTTT. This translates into CASSPAVLSGELFF.

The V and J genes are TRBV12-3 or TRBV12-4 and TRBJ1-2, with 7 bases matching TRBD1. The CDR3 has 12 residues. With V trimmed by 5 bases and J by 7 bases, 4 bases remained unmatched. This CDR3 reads CASSPRDSGYTF. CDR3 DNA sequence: TGTGCCAGCAGTCCCAGGGACAGTGGCTACACCTTC.

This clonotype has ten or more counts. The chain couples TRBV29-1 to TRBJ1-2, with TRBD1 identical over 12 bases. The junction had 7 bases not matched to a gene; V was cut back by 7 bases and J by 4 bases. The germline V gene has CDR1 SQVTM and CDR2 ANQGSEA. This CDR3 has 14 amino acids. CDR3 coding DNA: TGCAGCGCCCTCGCGGGACAGGGGGCCTATGGCTACACCTTC. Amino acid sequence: CSALAGQGAYGYTF. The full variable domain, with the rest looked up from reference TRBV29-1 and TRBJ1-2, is SAVISQKPSRDICQRGTSLTIQCQVDSQVTMMFWYRQQPGQSLTLIATANQGSEATYESGFVIDKFPISRPNLTFSTLTVSNMSPEDSSIYLCSALAGQGAYGYTFGSGTRLTVV.

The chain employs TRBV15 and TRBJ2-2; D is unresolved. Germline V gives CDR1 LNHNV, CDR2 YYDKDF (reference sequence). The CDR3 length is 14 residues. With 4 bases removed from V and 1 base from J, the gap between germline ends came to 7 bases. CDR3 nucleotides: TGTGCCACCAGCACACAAAGGAACACCGGGGAGCTGTTTTTT. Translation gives CATSTQRNTGELFF.

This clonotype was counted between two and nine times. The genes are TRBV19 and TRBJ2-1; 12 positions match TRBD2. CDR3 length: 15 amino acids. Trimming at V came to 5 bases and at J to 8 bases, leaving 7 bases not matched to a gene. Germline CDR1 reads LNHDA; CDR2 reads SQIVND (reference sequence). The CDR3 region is CASSGRTSGKDEQFF. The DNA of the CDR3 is TGTGCCAGTAGTGGTCGGACTAGCGGGAAGGATGAGCAGTTCTTC. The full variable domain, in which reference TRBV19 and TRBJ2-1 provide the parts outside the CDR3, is DGGITQSPKYLFRKEGQNVTLSCEQNLNHDAMYWYRQDPGQGLRLIYYSQIVNDFQKGDIAEGYSVSREKKESFPLTVTSAQKNPTAFYLCASSGRTSGKDEQFFGPGTRLTVL.